The 2 T cell receptor beta chains below all came from one sample that was sequenced in a study of memory CD8 T cells in hepatitis C reinfection. Time point given: peak reinfection, 3 to 8 weeks after reinfection detection. No in vitro expansion preceded TCR sequencing of the sorted cells. Libraries were prepared by immunoSEQ multiplex PCR; TCRdb keeps only in-frame clonotypes and omits some of them. The table includes about 45,000 clones, around nine tenths detected once. The sequenced sample was naive CD8+ T cells sorted from blood. All receptors derive from a man between 18 and 29 years old with hepatitis C virus infection.

J is TRBJ2-4 and V is TRBV27; 10 positions match TRBD1. This CDR3 has 16 residues. V was clipped by 3 bases and J by 4 bases; unmatched bases: 6. The germline V gene encodes CDR1 MNHEY and CDR2 SMNVEV (reference sequence). CDR3 amino acids: CASSFWTGGEKNIQYF. For the CDR3, the DNA is TGTGCCAGCAGTTTCTGGACAGGGGGAGAAAAAAACATTCAGTACTTC.

This chain links TRBV11-3 with TRBJ2-1; D unclear. The V gene lost 5 bases and the J gene lost 8 bases, with 13 bases spanning the gap. This CDR3 comprises 13 residues. Germline V CDR1 and CDR2: SGHNT, YENEEA. CDR3 protein: CASSPSGSHEQFF. The CDR3 bases are TGTGCCAGCAGCCCATCGGGTTCCCATGAGCAGTTCTTC.